This T cell receptor beta chain appears in the sequencing data of a study of T-cell memory formation after mild COVID-19. The study, taken as a whole, reports: Shrinking CD4+ clones resided mostly in CM and EM, and CD8+ ones in EMRA. Prior to infection, memory already included some responding clones, suggesting cross-reactive memory joined. Clones contracting across day 15 to 85 had a balanced CD4/CD8 profile; later expanding clones leaned CD4+.

This CDR3 comprises 16 residues. The germline CDR1 and CDR2 sequences are MNHEY and SMNVEV (reference sequence). After removal of 1 base from V and 5 bases from J, the junction contained 9 bases not matched to a gene. TCRdb fed the 5' RACE reads into MiXCR, producing one record per CDR3 protein. The sample contains around 200,000 distinct CDR3 sequences, over 7.5% of which appear only once. Worth noting for this clonotype: Its cognate antigen is unknown.

The receptor's source is a man younger than 30 who had mild COVID-19 (a few samples of this study predate the infection). Cell type and time point are not known. J is TRBJ2-7 and V is TRBV27; TRBD1 aligns across 9 bases. Sample: PBMCs or a T cell subset sorted from them (not recorded which). The CDR3 DNA is TGTGCCAGCAGTTTATGGTTAGACAGGGGGGCCAACGAGCAGTACTTC. Its translation is CASSLWLDRGANEQYF.